A selection of T cell receptor beta chains follows, all from one sample in a study of cytomegalovirus exposure and HLA in healthy donors. The data were produced by immunoSEQ multiplex PCR, yet TCRdb's version contains in-frame clones alone and is incomplete. In the table there are about 170,000 clones, 80% of which are singletons. The sample taken for sequencing was PBMCs. Receptors originate from a woman between 45 and 65 years old in good health and CMV-seropositive. CDR3s include the opening cysteine and the closing phenylalanine or tryptophan. A D gene is named only where the DNA matches it firmly. Part of the rows lack a size; the others show once, few, many or a class for expanded clones.

NA	few	TRBV5-1	TRBJ2-3	TGCGCCAGCAGGTGGCGGGCCAGCACAGATACGCAGTATTTT	CASRWRASTDTQYF
NA	NA	TRBV25-1	TRBJ2-3	TGTGCCAGCAGGGTTACGGGGTCAGATACGCAGTATTTT	CASRVTGSDTQYF
TRBD2	NA	TRBV10-3	TRBJ2-3	TGTGCCATCAGTGAGTCTGCAGCGGGGGGGTTTGATACGCAGTATTTT	CAISESAAGGFDTQYF
NA	NA	TRBV7-9	TRBJ2-5	TGTGCCAGCAGCTCGGGACTGCCCCAAGAGACCCAGTACTTC	CASSSGLPQETQYF
NA	NA	TRBV6-5	TRBJ2-3	TGTGCCAGCAGTTACTCGAACAGGGAGTGGGATACGCAGTATTTT	CASSYSNREWDTQYF
TRBD1	NA	TRBV5-1	TRBJ2-1	TGCGCCAGCAGCTCGGGACAGGAGTACAATGAGCAGTTCTTC	CASSSGQEYNEQFF
NA	NA	TRBV6-6	TRBJ1-2	TGTGCCAGCAGTCCCACGGGAGAGTATGGCTACACCTTC	CASSPTGEYGYTF
NA	many	TRBV27	TRBJ2-3	TGTGCCAGCAGTACGGTCAGAGCGGCAGATACGCAGTATTTT	CASSTVRAADTQYF
NA	NA	TRBV7-3	TRBJ1-6	TGTGCCAGCAGCCAGGCGGGGTTTAATTCACCCCTCCACTTT	CASSQAGFNSPLHF
TRBD2	NA	TRBV6-1	TRBJ2-3	TGTGCCAGCAGTGGACTAGCGGGGACTAGCACAGATACGCAGTATTTT	CASSGLAGTSTDTQYF
NA	once	TRBV14	TRBJ2-7	TGTGCCAGCAGCCAATACTTCGACAGGTCCTACGAGCAGTACTTC	CASSQYFDRSYEQYF
NA	NA	TRBV27	TRBJ1-2	TGTGCCAGCAGGGAGGGCGGGGCGGGGAACTATGGCTACACCTTC	CASREGGAGNYGYTF
NA	NA	TRBV14	TRBJ1-1	TGTGCCAGCAGTCGGTCCTTGAACACTGAAGCTTTCTTT	CASSRSLNTEAFF
NA	NA	TRBV6-4	TRBJ2-1	TGTGCCAGCAGTAGGCGGCGGGACGGGAATGAGCAGTTCTTC	CASSRRRDGNEQFF
NA	NA	TRBV7-8	TRBJ2-5	TGTGCCAGCAGCTTTGGCGGACAAGAGACCCAGTACTTC	CASSFGGQETQYF
TRBD1	few	TRBV19	TRBJ1-2	TGTGCCAGTATTTCGGGGCCTGGACAGGTTTATGGCTACACCTTC	CASISGPGQVYGYTF
NA	NA	TRBV5-1	TRBJ1-2	TGCGCCAGCAGCTCCACAGGGTATGGCTACACCTTC	CASSSTGYGYTF
NA	NA	TRBV6-5	TRBJ2-7	TGTGCCAGCAGTTACTCCGGGGTCCCCCTGAACGAGCAGTACTTC	CASSYSGVPLNEQYF
TRBD2	NA	TRBV27	TRBJ2-7	TGTGCCAGCAGTATTCAGGGGACTAGCGGGATCTACGAGCAGTACTTC	CASSIQGTSGIYEQYF
NA	NA	TRBV30	TRBJ1-1	TGTGCCTGGAACGTCGGACAGTTGAACACTGAAGCTTTCTTT	CAWNVGQLNTEAFF
TRBD2	few	TRBV11-2	TRBJ2-1	TGTGCCAGCAGCCGGACCCGACCGGGGGGGTTCTTC	CASSRTRPGGFF
NA	NA	TRBV10-1	TRBJ2-7	TGCGCCAGCAGTGAGACAGGCGATTCCTACGAGCAGTACTTC	CASSETGDSYEQYF
NA	NA	TRBV27	TRBJ1-1	TGTGCCTACACAAGGGGAAGGGTCAGGGACACTGAAGCTTTCTTT	CAYTRGRVRDTEAFF
TRBD1	NA	TRBV29-1	TRBJ2-7	TGCAGCGTTGTACTAACCGGGACAGGTGACGAGCAGTACTTC	CSVVLTGTGDEQYF
TRBD1	NA	TRBV19	TRBJ1-2	TGTGCCAGTAGTATCTTATTCCGGGACAGGGGGAACTATGGCTACACCTTC	CASSILFRDRGNYGYTF
TRBD1	once	TRBV14	TRBJ2-5	TGTGCCAGCAGCCTCTTCACAGGGGAAGAGACCCAGTACTTC	CASSLFTGEETQYF
NA	NA	TRBV5-1	TRBJ1-1	TGCGCCAGCAGCTGGGGAGCGACGGAAGAAGCTTTCTTT	CASSWGATEEAFF
NA	NA	TRBV7-3	TRBJ1-1	TGTGCCAGCAGCTTCAGGGGGAACACTGAAGCTTTCTTT	CASSFRGNTEAFF
NA	NA	TRBV6-6	TRBJ1-1	TGTGCCAGCAGTTACGGCCCGAACACTGAAGCTTTCTTT	CASSYGPNTEAFF
NA	NA	TRBV11-2	TRBJ2-1	TGTGCCAGCAGCTTAGGAGCAGGGGCCTACAATGAGCAGTTCTTC	CASSLGAGAYNEQFF
NA	NA	TRBV5-1	TRBJ2-5	TGCGCCAGCAGCTTGGCAGGGTTGGGGGAGACCCAGTACTTC	CASSLAGLGETQYF
NA	NA	TRBV9	TRBJ2-7	TGTGCCAGCAGCGTAGTGAGTGGCTCCTACGAGCAGTACTTC	CASSVVSGSYEQYF
TRBD2	NA	TRBV9	TRBJ2-7	TGTGCCAGCAGCGGAGGGACTAGCGAGTACGAGCAGTACTTC	CASSGGTSEYEQYF
TRBD2	NA	TRBV19	TRBJ2-2	TGTGCCACGGGGGGTAGCGGGAGGGCGAACACCGGGGAGCTGTTTTTT	CATGGSGRANTGELFF
NA	NA	TRBV18	TRBJ1-5	TGTGCCAGCTCACCTGGGGCCAACCTCAAAGAGCCCCAGCATTTT	CASSPGANLKEPQHF
NA	NA	TRBV5-1	TRBJ2-3	TGCGCCAGCAGCCCCTCGTCCCGAGATACGCAGTATTTT	CASSPSSRDTQYF
TRBD2	NA	TRBV5-5	TRBJ2-3	TGTGCCAGCAGCGGTCTAGCGGAGCTTGCCGCAGATACGCAGTATTTT	CASSGLAELAADTQYF
TRBD1	NA	TRBV4-3	TRBJ2-2	TGCGCCAGCAGCCAGGACAGGGCCTTGAACACCGGGGAGCTGTTTTTT	CASSQDRALNTGELFF
TRBD2	once	TRBV7-2	TRBJ2-1	TGTGCCAGCAGCTTACCAGCGGGAGAGCAGTTCTTC	CASSLPAGEQFF
TRBD1	NA	TRBV5-1	TRBJ1-2	TGCGCCAGCAGCTTGGGGGACAGGGAGGATGGCTACACCTTC	CASSLGDREDGYTF
NA	NA	TRBV25-1	TRBJ2-7	TGTGCCAGCAGTACAGGGTCTGAGGACGAGCAGTACTTC	CASSTGSEDEQYF
NA	few	TRBV28	TRBJ1-4	TGTGCCAGCAGTTTACAATTCGTCCAGATCACTAATGAAAAACTGTTTTTT	CASSLQFVQITNEKLFF
NA	NA	TRBV9	TRBJ2-7	TGTGCCAGCAGCGTAGCTAAGTCCCAGGTCGAAGGCCCAAACGAGCAGTACTTC	CASSVAKSQVEGPNEQYF
TRBD1	NA	TRBV9	TRBJ2-1	TGTGCCAGCAGCGTAGTGGGACAGGATCACAATGAGCAGTTCTTC	CASSVVGQDHNEQFF
TRBD1	NA	TRBV15	TRBJ1-5	TGTGCCACCAGCAGATCCCGTGGACAGGGCGGCGATCAGCCCCAGCATTTT	CATSRSRGQGGDQPQHF
TRBD1	NA	TRBV7-2	TRBJ1-2	TGTGCCAGCAGCTTAGCGTTGGGGACAGGGGGCGAATCTAACTATGGCTACACCTTC	CASSLALGTGGESNYGYTF